Detailed here is one T cell receptor beta chain. TCRdb's table, derived via immunoSEQ multiplex PCR, lists solely in-frame clones and lacks some. There are tens of thousands of clones in the sample; around nine tenths occur only once, and 3.6% lies in the top ten. Germline CDR1 is SGDLS and CDR2 is YYNGEE. The CDR3 is made up of 15 amino acids. The V and J ends lost 3 bases and 1 base, in that order; junction bases with no gene match: 3. The record originates from a study of control samples from healthy donors and cancer patients. Sequencing was performed on blood. The chain is built from TRBV9 and TRBJ2-2; 7 bases are shared with TRBD1. The sequence was collected from a woman aged 50 to 60 in good health. The CDR3 DNA reads TGTGCCAGCAGCGCCCGGACAGGGAACACCGGGGAGCTGTTTTTT. This encodes CASSARTGNTGELFF.